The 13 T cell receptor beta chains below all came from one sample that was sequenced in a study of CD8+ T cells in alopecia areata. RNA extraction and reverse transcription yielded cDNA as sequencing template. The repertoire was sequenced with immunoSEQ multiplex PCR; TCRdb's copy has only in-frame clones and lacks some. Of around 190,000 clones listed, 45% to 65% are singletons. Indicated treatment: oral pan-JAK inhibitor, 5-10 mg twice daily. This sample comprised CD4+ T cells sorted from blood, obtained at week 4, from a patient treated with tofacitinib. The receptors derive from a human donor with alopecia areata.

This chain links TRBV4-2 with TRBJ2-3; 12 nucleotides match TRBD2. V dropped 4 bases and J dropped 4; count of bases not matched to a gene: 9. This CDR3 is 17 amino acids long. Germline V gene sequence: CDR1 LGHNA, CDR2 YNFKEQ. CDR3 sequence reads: CASSPLASGRAPDTQYF. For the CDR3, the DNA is TGTGCCAGCAGCCCCTTGGCTAGCGGGAGGGCCCCAGATACGCAGTATTTT.

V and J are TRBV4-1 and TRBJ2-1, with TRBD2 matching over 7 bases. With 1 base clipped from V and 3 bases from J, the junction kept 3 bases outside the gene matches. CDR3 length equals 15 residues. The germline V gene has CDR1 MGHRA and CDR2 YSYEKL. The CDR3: CASSQGLADYNEQFF. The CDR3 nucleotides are TGCGCCAGCAGCCAAGGACTAGCTGACTACAATGAGCAGTTCTTC.

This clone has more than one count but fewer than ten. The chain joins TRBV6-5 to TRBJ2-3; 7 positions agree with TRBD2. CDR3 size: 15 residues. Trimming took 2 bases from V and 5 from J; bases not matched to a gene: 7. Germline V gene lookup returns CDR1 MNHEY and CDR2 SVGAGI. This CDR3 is CASSYERDPRDTQYF. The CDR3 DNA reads TGTGCCAGCAGTTACGAGCGGGACCCAAGAGATACGCAGTATTTT.

For the CDR3, the DNA is TGTGCCAGCAGCTCAGGACCGGACCGTGAAAAACTGTTTTTT. Protein product: CASSSGPDREKLFF. The chain employs TRBV11-1 and TRBJ1-4, with D hard to call. The CDR3 spans 14 residues. V was clipped by 4 bases and J by 7 bases, with 13 bases between them. Germline values: CDR1 SGHAT, CDR2 FQDESV (reference sequence).

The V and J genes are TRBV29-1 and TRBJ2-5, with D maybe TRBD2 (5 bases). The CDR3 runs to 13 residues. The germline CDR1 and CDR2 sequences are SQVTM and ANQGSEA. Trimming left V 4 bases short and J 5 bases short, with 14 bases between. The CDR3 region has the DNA TGCAGCGTTGTCGGAGGAGCTAGGGAGACCCAGTACTTC. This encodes CSVVGGARETQYF.

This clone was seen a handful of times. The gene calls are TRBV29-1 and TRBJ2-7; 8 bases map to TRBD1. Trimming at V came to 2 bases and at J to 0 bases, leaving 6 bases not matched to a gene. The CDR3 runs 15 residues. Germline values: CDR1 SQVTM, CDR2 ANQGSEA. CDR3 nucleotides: TGCAGCGTTGAATACAGGGACAGGAGCTCCTACGAGCAGTACTTC. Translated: CSVEYRDRSSYEQYF.

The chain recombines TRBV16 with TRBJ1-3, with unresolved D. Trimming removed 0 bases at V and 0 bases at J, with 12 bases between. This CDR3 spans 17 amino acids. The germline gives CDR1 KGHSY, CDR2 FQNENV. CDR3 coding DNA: TGTGCCAGCAGCCAATCCCCACAGCGTTACTCTGGAAACACCATATATTTT. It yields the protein CASSQSPQRYSGNTIYF. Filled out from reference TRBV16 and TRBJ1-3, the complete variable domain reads GEEVAQTPKHLVRGEGQKAKLYCAPIKGHSYVFWYQQVLKNEFKFLISFQNENVFDETGMPKERFSAKCLPNSPCSLEIQATKLEDSAVYFCASSQSPQRYSGNTIYFGEGSWLTVV.

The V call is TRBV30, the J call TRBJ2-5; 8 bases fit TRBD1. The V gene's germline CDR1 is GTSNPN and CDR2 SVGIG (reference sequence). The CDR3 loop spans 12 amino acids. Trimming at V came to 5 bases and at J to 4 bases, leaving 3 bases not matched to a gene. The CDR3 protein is CAWAGGRETQYF. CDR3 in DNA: TGTGCCTGGGCAGGGGGCAGAGAGACCCAGTACTTC.

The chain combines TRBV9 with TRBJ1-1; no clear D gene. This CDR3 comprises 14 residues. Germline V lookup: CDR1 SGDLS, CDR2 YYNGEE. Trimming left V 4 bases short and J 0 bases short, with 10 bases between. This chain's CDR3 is CASSPPALNTEAFF. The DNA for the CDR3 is TGTGCCAGCAGCCCTCCCGCCCTGAACACTGAAGCTTTCTTT.

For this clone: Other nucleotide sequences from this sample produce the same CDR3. The DNA for the CDR3 is TGCAGCGTTGAATCGAGCTCCTACGAGCAGTACTTC. It encodes CSVESSSYEQYF. This sequence joins TRBV29-1 and TRBJ2-7; D gene ambiguous. The germline V and J ends were trimmed by 2 bases and 0 bases, with 5 bases remaining between them. The CDR3 has 12 residues. Germline CDR1 is SQVTM and CDR2 is ANQGSEA.

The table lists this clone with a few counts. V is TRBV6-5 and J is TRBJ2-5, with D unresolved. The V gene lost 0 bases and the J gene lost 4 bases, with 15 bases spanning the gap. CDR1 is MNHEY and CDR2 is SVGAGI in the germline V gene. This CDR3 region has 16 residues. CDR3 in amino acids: CASSYSMVGARETQYF. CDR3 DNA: TGTGCCAGCAGTTACTCGATGGTGGGCGCACGAGAGACCCAGTACTTC.

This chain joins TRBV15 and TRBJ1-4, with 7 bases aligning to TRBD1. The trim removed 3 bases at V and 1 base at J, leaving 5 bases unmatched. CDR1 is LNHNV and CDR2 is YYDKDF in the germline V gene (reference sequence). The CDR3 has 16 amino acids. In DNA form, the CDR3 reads TGTGCCACCAGCAGCGCACCAGGGGGAACTAATGAAAAACTGTTTTTT. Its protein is CATSSAPGGTNEKLFF.

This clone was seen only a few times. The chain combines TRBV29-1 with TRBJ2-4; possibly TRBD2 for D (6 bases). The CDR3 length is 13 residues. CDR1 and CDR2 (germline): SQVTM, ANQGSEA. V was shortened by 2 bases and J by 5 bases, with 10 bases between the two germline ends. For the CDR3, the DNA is TGCAGCGTTGAATTGCGGGGTGAAAACATTCAGTACTTC. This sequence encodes CSVELRGENIQYF.